Listed here are 30 T cell receptor beta chains from one sample, sequenced in a study of OX40 agonist ivuxolimab in advanced cancers. Library generation was performed with the immunoSEQ multiplex PCR assay. TCRdb carries this immuneACCESS record with in-frame sequences only. Its versions omit some clonotypes, under half of them owing to an unresolved V gene in the studies checked, with the rest unexplained. Across this sample there are roughly 70,000 clones, with 65% to 90% seen only once. Jointly, the top ten make up roughly 0.75% of the sample. This sample comprised CD4+ or CD8+ T cells sorted from blood, obtained in a trial of the OX40 agonist ivuxolimab. These receptors were taken from an adult with an advanced solid tumor such as melanoma, head and neck, liver or kidney cancer.

The CDR3 protein is CASSYQGPTLATEAFF. CDR3 sequence (DNA): TGTGCCAGCAGTTATCAGGGACCCACCCTGGCCACTGAAGCTTTCTTT. V and J are TRBV6-5 and TRBJ1-1; TRBD1 might be the D (5 bases). The CDR3 is made up of 16 amino acids. In germline, CDR1 is MNHEY, CDR2 SVGAGI. V gave up 3 bases and J gave up 4 bases, with 18 bases separating them.

The V and J genes are TRBV2 and TRBJ2-3; 9 bases agree with TRBD2. Losses at the gene ends were 6 bases for V and 3 bases for J; bases not matched to a gene: 4. Germline V gives CDR1 SNHLY, CDR2 FYNNEI. The CDR3 consists of 14 residues. The DNA for the CDR3 is TGTGCCAGCAGGTCCACTAGCGGGACAGATACGCAGTATTTT. Protein product: CASRSTSGTDTQYF. The complete variable domain, with remaining parts taken from reference TRBV2 and TRBJ2-3, reads EPEVTQTPSHQVTQMGQEVILRCVPISNHLYFYWYRQILGQKVEFLVSFYNNEISEKSEIFDDQFSVERPDGSNFTLKIRSTKLEDSAMYFCASRSTSGTDTQYFGPGTRLTVL.

The V gene is TRBV28, the J gene TRBJ2-1, with D unclear. The V end lost 1 base, the J end lost 0 bases, and 10 bases lay between the germline ends. The germline gives CDR1 MDHEN, CDR2 SYDVKM. The CDR3 spans 16 residues. DNA for the CDR3: TGTGCCAGCAGTTTATCTCGGCTGAGCTCCTACAATGAGCAGTTCTTC. Amino acids: CASSLSRLSSYNEQFF.

The chain joins TRBV11-3 to TRBJ2-2, with D possibly TRBD2 on 6 matching bases. Germline CDR1 SGHNT, CDR2 YENEEA. Deletions cut 5 bases from V and 5 bases from J, with 18 bases between. The CDR3 is made up of 16 amino acids. DNA of the CDR3: TGTGCCAGCAGCCCAGGAGGAGGGCCGGGAACCGGGGAGCTGTTTTTT. Amino acids: CASSPGGGPGTGELFF.

The genes are TRBV27 and TRBJ2-2; a possible D gene is TRBD1 (5 bases). This CDR3 contains 15 residues. Per germline, CDR1 MNHEY and CDR2 SMNVEV (reference sequence). Between the trimmed V and J ends, which lost 5 bases and 4 bases, there was a span of 14 bases. The CDR3 DNA sequence: TGTGCCAGCAGTCTCAACCCCAGGGTCACCGGGGAGCTGTTTTTT. Translating it yields CASSLNPRVTGELFF.

CDR3 nucleotides: TGTGCCAGCTCCAGGGACAGGGCTGGCAAAAACATTCAGTACTTC. Translated: CASSRDRAGKNIQYF. The chain couples TRBV27 to TRBJ2-4, with 9 bases aligning to TRBD1. CDR1 and CDR2 (germline): MNHEY, SMNVEV (reference sequence). J lost 3 bases, V lost 8 bases, and 8 bases had no gene match. The CDR3 consists of 15 residues.

The chain recombines TRBV6-5 with TRBJ2-5; weak D call: TRBD2 (7 bases). Germline V gives CDR1 MNHEY, CDR2 SVGAGI. The CDR3 contains 15 residues. The V gene lost 0 bases and the J gene lost 4 bases, with 12 bases spanning the gap. CDR3 nucleotide sequence: TGTGCCAGCAGTTACTCGGCGGGGGCCTCAGAGACCCAGTACTTC. This translates into CASSYSAGASETQYF.

This sequence joins TRBV19 and TRBJ1-6; no reliable D call. The CDR3 is 15 amino acids. From germline, CDR1 is LNHDA and CDR2 SQIVND (reference sequence). V lost 4 bases and J lost 3, with 10 bases in between. CDR3 region: CASSSRHSYNSPLHF. The CDR3 DNA sequence: TGTGCCAGTAGTAGTCGTCACAGCTATAATTCACCCCTCCACTTT.

The gene calls are TRBV7-3 and TRBJ2-2; D is ambiguous. The CDR3 has 16 amino acids. Germline CDR1 and CDR2: SGHTA and FQGTGA. V gave up 1 base and J gave up 0 bases, with 9 bases separating them. CDR3 amino acids: CASSLMQPSNTGELFF. CDR3 DNA: TGTGCCAGCAGCTTAATGCAGCCATCGAACACCGGGGAGCTGTTTTTT.

This clone showed up just once. The rearrangement uses TRBV5-1 and TRBJ2-1, with 14 nucleotides matching TRBD2. The CDR3 has 17 amino acids. Germline assignment: CDR1 SGHRS and CDR2 YFSETQ. V shed 4 bases, J shed 6 bases, and the junction held 9 bases outside the gene matches. The CDR3 DNA reads TGCGCCAGCAGCAGGAGACTAGCGGGGGGGCCGAGCAATGAGCAGTTCTTC. Residues: CASSRRLAGGPSNEQFF.

The chain is built from TRBV5-1 and TRBJ1-4; 7 nucleotides align to TRBD1. CDR1 SGHRS and CDR2 YFSETQ come from the germline V gene. The ends lost 3 bases at V and 14 bases at J; junction bases unmatched: 10. This CDR3 has 13 residues. In DNA, the CDR3 is TGCGCCAGCAGCTACCGGGACAGACTACAGCTGTTTTTT. It is translated as CASSYRDRLQLFF.

This chain connects TRBV7-2 to TRBJ1-2; the D is unclear. CDR1 SGHTA and CDR2 FQGNSA come from the germline V gene. The ends were cut back, 4 bases at V and 2 bases at J, with 23 bases in the middle. This CDR3 is 18 amino acids long. Here the CDR3 DNA reads TGTGCCAGCAGCTCCTACACCCTGACCGGGCCGAAAAACTATGGCTACACCTTC. Residues: CASSSYTLTGPKNYGYTF.

This clone was counted once. The rearrangement links TRBV11-2 to TRBJ2-5, with D uncertain. This CDR3 comprises 13 residues. V dropped 1 base and J dropped 5 bases, with 8 bases sitting between them. Germline CDR1 and CDR2: SGHAT and FQNNGV. The CDR3 coding sequence is TGTGCCAGCAGCTTAGTGCGCAGGGAGACCCAGTACTTC. Translation gives CASSLVRRETQYF.

The rearrangement uses TRBV29-1 and TRBJ2-5, with D maybe TRBD2 (5 bases). V lost 4 bases to trimming and J lost 2 bases, with 11 bases between them. The CDR3 totals 13 residues. From germline, CDR1 is SQVTM and CDR2 ANQGSEA. The CDR3 nucleotides are TGCAGCGTTGCCGGACTTGTTCAAGAGACCCAGTACTTC. The encoded protein is CSVAGLVQETQYF.

J is TRBJ2-5 and V is TRBV7-6, with D hard to call. The CDR3 runs to 13 residues. V lost 5 bases and J 5 bases, leaving 12 bases between the germline ends. Germline V lookup: CDR1 SGHVS, CDR2 FNYEAQ. CDR3 DNA sequence: TGTGCCAGCAGCGTGGACGCTCGGGAGACCCAGTACTTC. It specifies CASSVDARETQYF.

J is TRBJ1-1 and V is TRBV5-1; 9 bases match TRBD1. This CDR3 spans 15 amino acids. Germline assignment: CDR1 SGHRS and CDR2 YFSETQ. V lost 1 base and J lost 4; bases outside the gene matches: 5. CDR3 sequence: CASSLSGQGFTEAFF. Written as DNA, the CDR3 is TGCGCCAGCAGCTTGTCTGGACAGGGGTTCACTGAAGCTTTCTTT.

The chain recombines TRBV7-7 with TRBJ2-3; 14 bases are shared with TRBD2. CDR1 SSHAT and CDR2 FNYEAQ come from the germline V gene (reference sequence). CDR3 length equals 17 residues. Germline trimming cut 4 bases from V and 5 bases from J; bases unmatched to any gene: 8. The CDR3 DNA sequence: TGTGCCAGCAGCTCCGGGACTAGCGGGAGCCTGGGAGATACGCAGTATTTT. This encodes CASSSGTSGSLGDTQYF.

The chain uses TRBV7-9 and TRBJ2-3; perhaps TRBD1 as D (5 bases). V was cut by 3 bases and J by 4 bases, with 14 bases left in between. There are 15 residues in the CDR3. The germline gives CDR1 SEHNR, CDR2 FQNEAQ (reference sequence). CDR3 in amino acids: CASSFRRASPDTQYF. Here the CDR3 DNA reads TGTGCCAGCAGCTTCCGCAGGGCTAGTCCAGATACGCAGTATTTT.

The chain couples TRBV7-6 to TRBJ2-7, with D possibly being TRBD1 (6 bases). V was clipped by 4 bases and J by 7 bases, with 17 bases between them. The CDR3 runs 14 residues. Germline assignment: CDR1 SGHVS and CDR2 FNYEAQ. This chain's CDR3 is CASSSDRSEGEQYF. The CDR3 coding sequence is TGTGCCAGCAGCTCGGACAGAAGCGAGGGGGAGCAGTACTTC.

V usage is TRBV5-1 and J usage is TRBJ2-2; no reliable D call. The germline V and J ends were trimmed by 4 bases and 0 bases, with 7 bases remaining between them. Germline loops: CDR1 SGHRS, CDR2 YFSETQ. The CDR3 is made up of 14 amino acids. CDR3 amino acids: CASSTTANTGELFF. The CDR3 nucleotides read TGCGCCAGCAGCACAACGGCGAACACCGGGGAGCTGTTTTTT.

The genes are TRBV29-1 and TRBJ1-2; D is possibly TRBD1 (6 bases). This CDR3 region has 14 residues. The germline V gene has CDR1 SQVTM and CDR2 ANQGSEA. The germline V and J ends were trimmed by 1 base and 2 bases, with 11 bases remaining between them. The CDR3 loop reads CSVEGDRLNYGYTF. Here the CDR3 DNA reads TGCAGCGTTGAAGGTGACAGGTTGAACTATGGCTACACCTTC. The full variable domain, completed using reference TRBV29-1 and TRBJ1-2, is SAVISQKPSRDICQRGTSLTIQCQVDSQVTMMFWYRQQPGQSLTLIATANQGSEATYESGFVIDKFPISRPNLTFSTLTVSNMSPEDSSIYLCSVEGDRLNYGYTFGSGTRLTVV.

J is TRBJ2-1 and V is TRBV5-1, with 8 bases lining up with TRBD2. CDR3 size: 15 residues. In germline, CDR1 is SGHRS, CDR2 YFSETQ. V was pared by 0 bases and J by 9 bases, with 8 bases of the junction left unmatched. CDR3 sequence reads: CASSLDGGRRLEQFF. The CDR3 nucleotides are TGCGCCAGCAGCTTGGATGGCGGGAGGAGGCTTGAGCAGTTCTTC.

This rearrangement joins TRBV7-9 to TRBJ2-5, with TRBD2 matching over 7 bases. This CDR3 has 15 residues. The germline V gene encodes CDR1 SEHNR and CDR2 FQNEAQ (reference sequence). V trimming: 0 bases; J trimming: 5 bases; junction bases outside the gene matches: 6. The CDR3 bases are TGTGCCAGCAGCTTAGCAGCGACGGGGGGTGAGACCCAGTACTTC. Translated, it gives CASSLAATGGETQYF.

This rearrangement joins TRBV29-1 to TRBJ2-7, with D perhaps TRBD1 (6 bases). CDR1 and CDR2 from the germline V gene are SQVTM and ANQGSEA. This CDR3 region has 13 residues. The V end was cut by 2 bases, the J end by 5 bases, with 13 bases between. CDR3: CSVELQGIDEQYF. The CDR3 DNA sequence: TGCAGCGTTGAATTACAGGGTATCGACGAGCAGTACTTC.

This chain uses TRBV5-4 with TRBJ2-7, with 13 bases aligning to TRBD2. Per the germline V gene, CDR1 is SGHNT and CDR2 is YYREEE (reference sequence). With 2 bases clipped from V and 7 bases from J, the junction kept 3 bases outside the gene matches. This CDR3 spans 14 amino acids. This CDR3 reads CASSLGLAGVEQYF. In nucleotides, the CDR3 is TGTGCCAGCAGCTTAGGACTAGCGGGAGTTGAGCAGTACTTC.

V usage is TRBV5-1 and J usage is TRBJ1-4; TRBD1 agrees at 7 bases. This CDR3 is 15 amino acids long. Germline V gives CDR1 SGHRS, CDR2 YFSETQ. J was trimmed by 6 bases and V by 4 bases; bases with no gene match: 9. This CDR3 reads CASSVQGTGDEKLFF. The CDR3 bases are TGCGCCAGCAGCGTACAGGGGACTGGGGATGAAAAACTGTTTTTT.

The V gene is TRBV5-1, the J gene TRBJ2-3, with TRBD2 matching over 14 bases. This CDR3 has 16 residues. Per the germline V gene, CDR1 is SGHRS and CDR2 is YFSETQ. Losses at the gene ends were 4 bases for V and 4 bases for J; bases not matched to a gene: 5. The CDR3 DNA sequence: TGCGCCAGCAGCCCGGGACTAGCGGGGGCGTCAGATACGCAGTATTTT. It specifies CASSPGLAGASDTQYF. Combining the CDR3 with reference TRBV5-1 and TRBJ2-3 gives the whole variable domain KAGVTQTPRYLIKTRGQQVTLSCSPISGHRSVSWYQQTPGQGLQFLFEYFSETQRNKGNFPGRFSGRQFSNSRSEMNVSTLELGDSALYLCASSPGLAGASDTQYFGPGTRLTVL.

V usage is TRBV10-1 and J usage is TRBJ2-3, with TRBD2 matching over 7 bases. Germline CDR1 reads WNHNN; CDR2 reads SYGVQD (reference sequence). This CDR3 region has 16 residues. J lost 1 base, V lost 3 bases, and 7 bases had no gene match. CDR3 sequence: CASSDSGLAGTDTQYF. CDR3 in DNA: TGCGCCAGCAGTGATTCAGGGCTAGCGGGCACAGATACGCAGTATTTT.

This clone rates as medium-sized. V gene TRBV5-1 combines with J gene TRBJ2-7, with 14 nucleotides matching TRBD2. Germline V gene lookup returns CDR1 SGHRS and CDR2 YFSETQ. The length of the CDR3 is 16 residues. With V trimmed by 4 bases and J by 4 bases, 7 bases remained unmatched. The CDR3 loop is CASSRGTSGSTYEQYF. The CDR3 coding sequence is TGCGCCAGCAGCAGAGGGACTAGCGGGAGTACGTACGAGCAGTACTTC.

V gene TRBV6-6 combines with J gene TRBJ1-1, with D unclear. Trimming removed 4 bases at V and 3 bases at J, with 12 bases between. This CDR3 region has 14 residues. Germline V CDR1 and CDR2: MNHNY, SVGAGI (reference sequence). The DNA of the CDR3 is TGTGCCAGCAGTTCCCGGCGGGGTGACACTGAAGCTTTCTTT. As protein: CASSSRRGDTEAFF.